Listed below are T cell receptor beta chains from one sample, sequenced in a study of OX40 agonist ivuxolimab in advanced cancers. Clones were read by immunoSEQ multiplex PCR, and TCRdb kept only the in-frame ones, dropping some. Of more than 55,000 clones detected, about 87% appear once; the ten largest clones hold 3.5% to 4.5%. The sequenced sample was CD4+ or CD8+ T cells sorted from blood, obtained in a trial of the OX40 agonist ivuxolimab. The receptor set was obtained from an adult with an advanced solid tumor such as melanoma, head and neck, liver or kidney cancer. Both conserved end residues are part of each CDR3. The D gene is left open where the match is weak. Size tells how often a clone was seen (once, few, many) or the class of an expanded clone, and some rows leave it out.

TRBD2	NA	TRBJ2-1	TRBV28	TGTGCCAGCGGGGGAGGGGTTGAGCAGTTCTTC	CASGGGVEQFF
NA	NA	TRBJ1-3	TRBV5-5	TGTGCCAGCAGCTTGGAGGCCACCCGCTCTGGAAACACCATATATTTT	CASSLEATRSGNTIYF
TRBD1	NA	TRBJ1-5	TRBV5-1	TGCGCCAGCAGCCCAGGGACAGATAGCAATCAGCCCCAGCATTTT	CASSPGTDSNQPQHF
NA	NA	TRBJ2-7	TRBV11-2	TGTGCCAGCAGGCGGGACTTCAACGAGCAGTACTTC	CASRRDFNEQYF
NA	NA	TRBJ2-1	TRBV20-1	TGCAGTGCCCGATTGATGTATGAGCAGTTCTTC	CSARLMYEQFF
NA	NA	TRBJ1-6	TRBV27	TGTGCCAGCGCAAGGGAGGGCAGCGATAATTCACCCCTCCACTTT	CASAREGSDNSPLHF
NA	NA	TRBJ1-4	TRBV10-3	TGTGCCATCAGTGATACCAGGGGCGGAAATGAAAAACTGTTTTTT	CAISDTRGGNEKLFF
NA	NA	TRBJ1-3	TRBV19	TGTGCCAGTAGTTCCGGGACGTCTGGAAACACCATATATTTT	CASSSGTSGNTIYF
NA	NA	TRBJ1-1	TRBV7-3	TGTGCCAGCAGCTTAACGGGGAGGGGCGTCGGCACTGAAGCTTTCTTT	CASSLTGRGVGTEAFF
NA	few	TRBJ2-5	TRBV9	TGTGCCAGCAGCGTCGGAGGCCAAGAGACCCAGTACTTC	CASSVGGQETQYF
NA	NA	TRBJ1-1	TRBV19	TGTGCCACTCTGGGGCGGGCCCGTATGAACACTGAAGCTTTCTTT	CATLGRARMNTEAFF
TRBD2	NA	TRBJ2-2	TRBV5-1	TGCGCCAGCAGCTTGGGGTCCGGGAGGACCGGGGAGCTGTTTTTT	CASSLGSGRTGELFF
TRBD2	NA	TRBJ2-7	TRBV5-1	TGCGCCAGCAGCTCCGGGACTAGCGGGAGTTACATCCACGAGCAGTACTTC	CASSSGTSGSYIHEQYF
NA	NA	TRBJ1-1	TRBV5-5	TGTGCCAGCAGCTTGTCTTTGGTGAACACTGAAGCTTTCTTT	CASSLSLVNTEAFF
TRBD2	NA	TRBJ2-3	TRBV2	TGTGCCAGCAAGCGGGAGGGCCTCGCAGATACGCAGTATTTT	CASKREGLADTQYF
TRBD1	once	TRBJ1-1	TRBV7-9	TGTGCCAGCAGCCTGAGACAGGGTGATGGAGCTTTCTTT	CASSLRQGDGAFF
NA	NA	TRBJ2-7	TRBV4-3	TGCGCCAGCAGCCAAGGGAACGCCTACGAGCAGTACTTC	CASSQGNAYEQYF
TRBD1	few	TRBJ1-4	TRBV28	TGTGCCAGCAGCTCAGGGGGACGTCGTGAAAAACTGTTTTTT	CASSSGGRREKLFF
NA	NA	TRBJ1-2	TRBV28	TGTGCCAGCAGCCGGGCGGACGGAATCTATGGCTACACCTTC	CASSRADGIYGYTF
NA	NA	TRBJ1-1	TRBV6-6	TGTGCCAGCAGTCGCCGGGCCCGGGAGGACACTGAAGCTTTCTTT	CASSRRAREDTEAFF
NA	NA	TRBJ2-7	TRBV30	TGTGCCTGGAGGCTGGTTCCCTCCTACGAGCAGTACTTC	CAWRLVPSYEQYF
TRBD1	NA	TRBJ1-4	TRBV19	TGTGCCAGTAGCGGACAGGGGAATGAAAAACTGTTTTTT	CASSGQGNEKLFF
TRBD2	NA	TRBJ2-2	TRBV4-3	TGCGCCAGCAGCCAATCTAGCGGGGTAGGCCCCGGGGAGCTGTTTTTT	CASSQSSGVGPGELFF
NA	NA	TRBJ2-6	TRBV28	TGTGCCACTCGACGAGGCGGGGCCAACGTCCTGACTTTC	CATRRGGANVLTF
NA	once	TRBJ1-2	TRBV6-5	TGTGCCAGCACCTCCCGGGTCCTTACTAATGGGGGCTACACCTTC	CASTSRVLTNGGYTF
NA	NA	TRBJ1-3	TRBV6-5	TGTGCCAGCAGCCTGAGGACAGCTGGAAACACCATATATTTT	CASSLRTAGNTIYF
NA	NA	TRBJ2-1	TRBV5-1	TGCGCCAGCAGCCCCCCTAATGGGAATGAGCAGTTCTTC	CASSPPNGNEQFF
NA	NA	TRBJ1-6	TRBV6-1	TGTGCCAGCAGTGATGAAGGGGCGGTTAATTCACCCCTCCACTTT	CASSDEGAVNSPLHF
NA	NA	TRBJ1-5	TRBV28	TGTGCCACGCTAGACAGGACGAAGGGCAATCAGCCCCAGCATTTT	CATLDRTKGNQPQHF
TRBD1	NA	TRBJ2-7	TRBV4-1	TGCGCCAGCAGCCGAGGGGGCAGATCCTACGAGCAGTACTTC	CASSRGGRSYEQYF
NA	once	TRBJ2-5	TRBV27	TGTGCCAGCAGTTTATCGGACGCCCAAAAAGAGACCCAGTACTTC	CASSLSDAQKETQYF
NA	NA	TRBJ1-4	TRBV6-5	TGTGCCAGCAGGGAGACAGTTAATGAAAAACTGTTTTTT	CASRETVNEKLFF
NA	NA	TRBJ1-6	TRBV7-2	TGTGCCAGCAGCTTAGAGTTATCAGGGCACTCACCCCTCCACTTT	CASSLELSGHSPLHF
NA	NA	TRBJ2-1	TRBV15	TGTGCCACCAGCCTTCGGTTTAGGAGGGCGGCGGGTGAGCAGTTCTTC	CATSLRFRRAAGEQFF
NA	NA	TRBJ1-2	TRBV7-9	TGTGCCAGCAGCGTCCGGGGAGGGGAGGGCTATGGCTACACCTTC	CASSVRGGEGYGYTF
NA	NA	TRBJ1-2	TRBV5-1	TGCGCCAGCAGCTTGGGTTGGCAGGGTGATGGCTACACCTTC	CASSLGWQGDGYTF
TRBD1	NA	TRBJ1-2	TRBV4-2	TGTGCCAGCAGCAGAACCACAGGGGCGGAGGGCTACACCTTC	CASSRTTGAEGYTF
NA	NA	TRBJ2-5	TRBV7-2	TGTGCCAGCAGCGACGGAGGGGGCTGGGCGGAGACCCAGTACTTC	CASSDGGGWAETQYF
NA	NA	TRBJ2-3	TRBV5-6	TGTGCCAGCAGCTTGCCTGCGGGTCGGACAGATACGCAGTATTTT	CASSLPAGRTDTQYF
NA	NA	TRBJ1-1	TRBV11-3	TGTGCCAGCACCAGACAGGACATGAACACTGAAGCTTTCTTT	CASTRQDMNTEAFF
NA	NA	TRBJ1-1	TRBV10-3	TGTGCCATCAGTGAGTGGGGGTCCGTCACTGAAGCTTTCTTT	CAISEWGSVTEAFF
TRBD2	NA	TRBJ2-7	TRBV7-8	TGTGCCAGCAGCTTATCCGGCGGGACTAGGAGGAGTTACGAGCAGTACTTC	CASSLSGGTRRSYEQYF
NA	NA	TRBJ2-1	TRBV6-5	TGTGCCAGCATCTCCCCCACTGACTACAATGAGCAGTTCTTC	CASISPTDYNEQFF
NA	NA	TRBJ2-3	TRBV11-3	TGTGCCAGCAGCCGGGACCTTGTAGATACGCAGTATTTT	CASSRDLVDTQYF
NA	NA	TRBJ1-1	TRBV29-1	TGCAGCGTCCGACCTCGTCCGGAGTCCACTGAAGCTTTCTTT	CSVRPRPESTEAFF
TRBD1	NA	TRBJ1-4	TRBV7-8	TGTGCCAGCAGCCATGGACAGGCCAGAGGTGAAAAACTGTTTTTT	CASSHGQARGEKLFF
NA	NA	TRBJ2-7	TRBV28	TGTGCCAGCACATCCCGAGGCAGCGAGCAGTACTTC	CASTSRGSEQYF
TRBD1	NA	TRBJ2-1	TRBV5-1	TGCGCCAGCAGCGCCGGACAGGGGGCTTCCTACAATGAGCAGTTCTTC	CASSAGQGASYNEQFF
TRBD2	few	TRBJ2-3	TRBV7-9	TGTGCCAGCAGCGCTTATAGCGGGGGGAGCACAGATACGCAGTATTTT	CASSAYSGGSTDTQYF
NA	NA	TRBJ1-5	TRBV2	TGTGCCAGCCAAAAACAGGATCAGCCCCAGCATTTT	CASQKQDQPQHF
NA	once	TRBJ1-3	TRBV7-6	TGTGCCAGCACCCAAGGAGTCAGCTCTGGAAACACCATATATTTT	CASTQGVSSGNTIYF
NA	NA	TRBJ2-7	TRBV6-1	TGTGCCAGCATTTTACAGGGTTCCTACGAGCAGTACTTC	CASILQGSYEQYF
NA	NA	TRBJ1-5	TRBV19	TGTGCCAGTAGTATAGGTTCGGGCAGGGGAAATCAGCCCCAGCATTTT	CASSIGSGRGNQPQHF
NA	medium-sized	TRBJ1-2	TRBV7-2	TGTGCCAGCAGCCCCTACAGGAGAGCTAACTATGGCTACACCTTC	CASSPYRRANYGYTF
NA	few	TRBJ1-1	TRBV2	TGTGCCAGCATCATTCGTGGGTTAGACACTGAAGCTTTCTTT	CASIIRGLDTEAFF
TRBD1	NA	TRBJ1-4	TRBV4-3	TGCGCCAGCAGCCAATCCGGGACAGGGCCATTTGCAACTAATGAAAAACTGTTTTTT	CASSQSGTGPFATNEKLFF
NA	NA	TRBJ2-1	TRBV6-5	TGTGCCAGCAGTGCCTCTGTTGCGGCTGGGCAGTTCTTC	CASSASVAAGQFF
NA	NA	TRBJ2-1	TRBV19	TGTGCCAGTAACCAGGGGAGCTCCTACAATGAGCAGTTCTTC	CASNQGSSYNEQFF
NA	NA	TRBJ1-1	TRBV27	TGTGCCAGCAGTTTTCGTTCGGACACTGAAGCTTTCTTT	CASSFRSDTEAFF